These T cell receptor beta chains were read from a single sample in a study of PD-L1 blockade in urothelial cancer. Only in-frame clones appear in the TCRdb table, and some are missing; sequencing was by immunoSEQ multiplex PCR. The table has 45,000 to 60,000 clones, 85% to 90% seen once. Sequencing was performed on PBMCs, taken around atezolizumab (anti-PD-L1) treatment. The receptors were gathered from a man between 65 and 85 years old with urothelial cancer. CDR3s include the opening cysteine and the closing phenylalanine or tryptophan. The D gene is left open where the match is weak. Some rows have no size entry. The others give once, few or many, or a class for an expanded clone.

clone_size d_call j_call v_call cdr3_aa cdr3_nt
. TRBD1 TRBJ1-1 TRBV5-8 CASSLHRDRKTEAFF TGTGCCAGCAGCCTCCACCGGGACAGGAAAACTGAAGCTTTCTTT
. . TRBJ1-1 TRBV6-1 CASSEGVKWGHKNTEAFF TGTGCCAGCAGTGAAGGGGTCAAGTGGGGACACAAGAACACTGAAGCTTTCTTT
. . TRBJ2-3 TRBV2 CASSESGVGGAYF TGTGCCAGCAGTGAATCGGGAGTGGGGGGAGCGTATTTT
. TRBD2 TRBJ2-1 TRBV6-1 CASSEEGRAGVADEQFF TGTGCCAGCAGTGAAGAGGGAAGAGCGGGAGTAGCCGATGAGCAGTTCTTC
once . TRBJ2-3 TRBV10-3 CAISGQDATTDTQYF TGTGCCATCAGTGGACAGGACGCCACCACAGATACGCAGTATTTT
. . TRBJ1-1 TRBV19 CASSIAENTEAFF TGTGCCAGTAGTATTGCGGAGAACACTGAAGCTTTCTTT
. . TRBJ1-1 TRBV7-2 CASSLLDTEAFF TGTGCCAGCAGCTTACTTGACACTGAAGCTTTCTTT
once TRBD1 TRBJ2-4 TRBV4-1 CASSHTGVSKNIQYF TGCGCCAGCAGCCACACAGGGGTGAGCAAAAACATTCAGTACTTC
. . TRBJ2-3 TRBV28 CASSSPVLLTDTQYF TGTGCCAGCAGTTCCCCCGTCCTCTTGACAGATACGCAGTATTTT
once TRBD2 TRBJ2-7 TRBV6-1 CASSGLAPSYEQYF TGTGCCAGCAGTGGACTAGCGCCGTCCTACGAGCAGTACTTC
. TRBD1 TRBJ1-1 TRBV5-6 CASSLGQGTTEAFF TGTGCCAGCAGCTTGGGACAGGGGACCACTGAAGCTTTCTTT
. . TRBJ1-1 TRBV4-1 CASSQAVTGTPNTEAFF TGCGCCAGCAGCCAAGCCGTCACAGGGACCCCGAACACTGAAGCTTTCTTT
once TRBD2 TRBJ2-3 TRBV7-2 CASSLEAGGPRYAYF TGTGCCAGCAGCTTAGAGGCGGGAGGGCCCAGATACGCGTATTTT
. TRBD1 TRBJ2-2 TRBV18 CASSVGQGGTGELFF TGTGCCAGCTCAGTCGGACAGGGAGGAACCGGGGAGCTGTTTTTT
. . TRBJ2-4 TRBV2 CASSEAGGAVVQYF TGTGCCAGCAGTGAAGCTGGGGGGGCGGTCGTTCAGTACTTC
. . TRBJ1-2 TRBV7-9 CASSPPGSGGYTF TGTGCCAGCAGCCCCCCGGGGTCAGGTGGCTACACCTTC
. . TRBJ2-7 TRBV6-1 CASSVTGTGYEQYF TGTGCCAGCAGTGTCACCGGGACTGGCTACGAGCAGTACTTC
. . TRBJ2-5 TRBV5-4 CASSLGPEETQYF TGTGCCAGCAGCTTGGGGCCCGAAGAGACCCAGTACTTC
. TRBD1 TRBJ1-4 TRBV18 CASSPMGTGDEKLFF TGTGCCAGCTCACCTATGGGGACAGGGGATGAAAAACTGTTTTTT
. TRBD1 TRBJ1-1 TRBV28 CASKPGQKNTEAFF TGTGCCAGCAAACCGGGACAGAAAAACACTGAAGCTTTCTTT
. TRBD2 TRBJ2-2 TRBV9 CASSPTSGRATGELFF TGTGCCAGCAGCCCGACTAGCGGGAGGGCCACCGGGGAGCTGTTTTTT
. TRBD2 TRBJ2-1 TRBV2 CASRDSGSGNNEQFF TGTGCCAGCAGAGATAGCGGGAGCGGCAACAATGAGCAGTTCTTC
. TRBD2 TRBJ2-4 TRBV18 CASSPNLAGGRNIQYF TGTGCCAGCTCACCAAACCTAGCGGGAGGCCGGAACATTCAGTACTTC
. TRBD1 TRBJ1-2 TRBV6-1 CASSLGGNYGYTF TGTGCCAGCAGTTTAGGGGGCAACTATGGCTACACCTTC
. TRBD2 TRBJ2-3 TRBV10-3 CATSKVGAGATDTQYF TGTGCCACCTCCAAAGTGGGAGCGGGAGCGACAGATACGCAGTATTTT
. TRBD2 TRBJ2-1 TRBV10-2 CASSESGLAGGDEQFF TGCGCCAGCAGTGAGTCTGGGCTAGCGGGAGGCGATGAGCAGTTCTTC
. TRBD1 TRBJ1-5 TRBV6-1 CASSAAGGPGGQPQHF TGTGCCAGCAGTGCGGCAGGGGGACCTGGGGGTCAGCCCCAGCATTTT